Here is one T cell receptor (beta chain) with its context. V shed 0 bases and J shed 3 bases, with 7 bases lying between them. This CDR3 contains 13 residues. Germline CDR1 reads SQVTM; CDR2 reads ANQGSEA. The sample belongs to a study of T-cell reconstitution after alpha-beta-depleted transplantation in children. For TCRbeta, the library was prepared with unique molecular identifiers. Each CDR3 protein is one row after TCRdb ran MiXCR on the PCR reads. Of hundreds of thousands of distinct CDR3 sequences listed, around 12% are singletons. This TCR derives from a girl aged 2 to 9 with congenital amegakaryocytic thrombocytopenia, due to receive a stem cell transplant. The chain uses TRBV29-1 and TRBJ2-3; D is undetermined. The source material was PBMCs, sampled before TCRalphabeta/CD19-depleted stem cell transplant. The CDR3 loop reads CSVEDLWTDTQYF. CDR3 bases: TGCAGCGTTGAAGATTTATGGACAGATACGCAGTATTTT.